The 27 T cell receptor beta chains in this list originate from one sample, sequenced in a study of immune characterization of retroperitoneal liposarcoma. TCRdb fed the PCR reads into MiXCR, producing one record per CDR3 protein. The sample includes roughly 1,900 distinct CDR3 sequences, approximately 28% of them seen just once. The source material was tumor tissue. The receptors here all came from a female donor with retroperitoneal liposarcoma.

CDR3 DNA sequence: TGTGCCAGCAGCCAATTCCACGAGCAGTACTTC. Translation gives CASSQFHEQYF. The chain joins TRBV3-1 to TRBJ2-5; D unresolved. The last part of the DNA fits TRBJ2-7 better; the J call may be wrong. CDR3 length: 11 residues. CDR1 is LGHDT and CDR2 is YNNKEL in the germline V gene (reference sequence).

V gene TRBV5-1 combines with J gene TRBJ1-1; D remains ambiguous. CDR1 and CDR2 from the germline V gene are SGHRS and YFSETQ. Trimming took off 5 bases at V and 1 base at J, with 6 bases between the two ends. The CDR3 consists of 12 residues. This CDR3 is CASRQGNTEAFF. The DNA of the CDR3 is TGCGCCAGCAGACAAGGGAACACTGAAGCTTTCTTT.

The chain combines TRBV6-1 with TRBJ2-7; D uncertain. Germline CDR1 is MNHNS and CDR2 is SASEGT. V lost 7 bases, J lost 5 bases, and 21 bases lay in between. CDR3 length equals 15 residues. The CDR3 DNA reads TGTGCCAGCACCGAACTGACCCTCCCGGTTCACGAGCAGTACTTC. It is translated as CASTELTLPVHEQYF.

This clonotype is medium-sized. This chain links TRBV27 with TRBJ2-1, with 11 bases lining up with TRBD1. The CDR3 spans 16 residues. Germline loops: CDR1 MNHEY, CDR2 SMNVEV (reference sequence). Losses at the gene ends were 2 bases for V and 10 bases for J; bases not matched to a gene: 10. The CDR3 DNA reads as TGTGCCAGCAGTTTAGGGACAGGGGGAGGGGGCTACGAGCAGTTCTTC. It encodes CASSLGTGGGGYEQFF.

The CDR3 loop reads CASSPRGGSGKYEQYF. Here the CDR3 DNA reads TGTGCCAGCAGCCCCCGGGGGGGTAGCGGGAAGTACGAGCAGTACTTC. The J gene is TRBJ2-1, the V gene TRBV7-2; 8 bases match TRBD2. The end of the DNA fits TRBJ2-7 better, so the J call may be wrong. The CDR3 totals 16 residues. Germline CDR1 is SGHTA and CDR2 is FQGNSA.

The V call is TRBV7-2, the J call TRBJ2-1; 8 positions agree with TRBD1. The J call could be wrong; TRBJ2-7 is a better fit for the DNA end. The CDR3 is 14 amino acids. Germline V lookup: CDR1 SGHTA, CDR2 FQGNSA. CDR3 residues: CASSSRRTGPEQYF. In nucleotides, the CDR3 is TGTGCCAGCAGCTCTAGACGGACAGGGCCCGAGCAGTACTTC.

The chain combines TRBV6-1 with TRBJ2-3; D perhaps matches TRBD1 (7 bases). CDR1 and CDR2 (germline): MNHNS, SASEGT. V was clipped by 1 base and J by 4 bases, with 12 bases between them. The CDR3 length is 15 residues. The CDR3 protein is CASSEEAGGPDTQYF. DNA for the CDR3: TGTGCCAGCAGTGAAGAGGCAGGGGGGCCAGATACGCAGTATTTT.

The chain has TRBV12-3 or TRBV12-4 and TRBJ2-1; the D is unclear. The end of the DNA aligns better with TRBJ2-7, so the J call may be wrong. This CDR3 is built from 12 residues. The CDR3 region is CASKDRSYEQYF. For the CDR3, the DNA is TGTGCCAGCAAAGATCGGTCCTACGAGCAGTACTTC.

By share of the sample, this clonotype is medium-sized. The J gene is TRBJ2-3, the V gene TRBV7-6; 10 bases are a match to TRBD2. Germline V CDR1 and CDR2: SGHVS, FNYEAQ. This CDR3 contains 21 residues. Unmatched junction bases numbered 20, after V lost 5 bases and J lost 0 bases. The CDR3 is CASSRGLIGLAVNTSTDTQYF. The CDR3 region has the DNA TGTGCCAGCAGCCGAGGACTTATCGGACTAGCGGTAAATACTAGCACAGATACGCAGTATTTT. Complete variable domain (other parts from reference TRBV7-6 and TRBJ2-3): GAGVSQSPRYKVTKRGQDVALRCDPISGHVSLYWYRQALGQGPEFLTYFNYEAQQDKSGLPNDRFSAERPEGSISTLTIQRTEQRDSAMYRCASSRGLIGLAVNTSTDTQYFGPGTRLTVL.

The sample holds a few counts of this clonotype. This sequence joins TRBV6-1 and TRBJ2-1, with 7 bases aligning to TRBD2. CDR1 and CDR2 from the germline V gene are MNHNS and SASEGT. The CDR3 has 13 residues. The V and J ends lost 4 bases and 10 bases, in that order; junction bases with no gene match: 7. The CDR3 DNA reads as TGTGCCAGCAGTGCCGGGACTATTTACGAGCAGTTCTTC. Translated, it gives CASSAGTIYEQFF.

The chain combines TRBV7-2 with TRBJ2-3; TRBD2 matches at 9 bases. V lost 1 base to trimming and J lost 3 bases; unmatched junction nucleotides: 8. The CDR3 is made up of 17 amino acids. Per the germline V gene, CDR1 is SGHTA and CDR2 is FQGNSA. In DNA, the CDR3 is TGTGCCAGCAGCTTAGGGGTCGGCGGGGGGGTAACAGATACGCAGTATTTT. Its translation: CASSLGVGGGVTDTQYF.

The chain recombines TRBV9 with TRBJ2-2, with a tentative D call TRBD1 (6 bases). CDR1 SGDLS and CDR2 YYNGEE come from the germline V gene. CDR3 length equals 17 residues. V lost 3 bases and J 5 bases, leaving 20 bases between the germline ends. CDR3 coding DNA: TGTGCCAGCAGCGCGACGCGAGGGACACAAAGGACCGGGGAGCTGTTTTTT. Protein sequence: CASSATRGTQRTGELFF.

The chain recombines TRBV6-1 with TRBJ1-5; D is possibly TRBD1 (5 bases). This CDR3 region has 14 residues. Germline CDR1 and CDR2: MNHNS and SASEGT. The germline V and J ends were trimmed by 6 bases and 3 bases, with 12 bases remaining between them. CDR3 protein: CASSDSGNNQPQHF. The CDR3 DNA sequence: TGTGCCAGCAGCGACAGCGGTAACAATCAGCCCCAGCATTTT.

By its share, this clonotype is medium-sized. The V call is TRBV12-3 or TRBV12-4, the J call TRBJ2-5, with D perhaps matching TRBD1 or TRBD2 (6 bases each). The V gene lost 5 bases and the J gene lost 0 bases, with 13 bases spanning the gap. The CDR3 covers 15 residues. This chain's CDR3 is CASSRGTMYQETQYF. CDR3 coding DNA: TGTGCCAGCAGTCGCGGGACAATGTACCAAGAGACCCAGTACTTC.

Worth noting for this clonotype: The junction and the germline gene differ at one end; a read error may be behind it. The chain recombines TRBV7-6 with TRBJ2-5; D possibly corresponds to TRBD1 (5 bases). The CDR3 totals 14 residues. Germline lookup yields CDR1 SGHVS and CDR2 FNYEAQ. CDR3 nucleotide sequence: TGTGCTAGCAGCTTAGGGGCCAGCCAAGAGACCCAGTACTTC. Protein sequence: CASSLGASQETQYF. Complete variable domain (other parts from reference TRBV7-6 and TRBJ2-5): GAGVSQSPRYKVTKRGQDVALRCDPISGHVSLYWYRQALGQGPEFLTYFNYEAQQDKSGLPNDRFSAERPEGSISTLTIQRTEQRDSAMYRCASSLGASQETQYFGPGTRLLVL.

By frequency in the sample, this clonotype is medium-sized. A much larger clone sits a single nucleotide away, making a read error possible. The CDR3 sequence: CASSLEYEQYF. The CDR3, as DNA: TGTGCCAGCAGTTTAGAATACGAGCAGTACTTC. The chain carries TRBV12-3 or TRBV12-4 and TRBJ2-4; D call uncertain. The end of the DNA is better explained by TRBJ2-7, so the J call may be wrong. The CDR3 consists of 11 residues.

By share, this clonotype ranks as medium-sized. Being one base from a much bigger clone, this may be a read error. This sequence joins TRBV6-1 and TRBJ2-1, with 11 bases lining up with TRBD1. The tail of the sequence fits TRBJ2-7 better, so the J call may be wrong. Germline V gene data show CDR1 as MNHNS and CDR2 as SASEGT. This CDR3 comprises 13 residues. CDR3 residues: CATRTGGYNEQYF. The CDR3 DNA follows: TGTGCCACCAGGACAGGGGGCTACAATGAGCAGTACTTC.

This clonotype has only one observation. This chain connects TRBV6-1 to TRBJ2-4; the D gene is possibly TRBD1 (6 bases). The assigned J gene may be wrong: the sequence end matches TRBJ2-1 better. Germline-derived CDR1 and CDR2 are MNHNS and SASEGT. This CDR3 is built from 15 residues. The CDR3 reads CASSLPTGLEETQFF. CDR3 nucleotide sequence: TGTGCCAGCAGTCTGCCAACAGGGTTGGAAGAGACCCAGTTCTTC.

This clonotype is large by share. J is TRBJ2-3 and V is TRBV6-5, with D possibly matching TRBD2 (6 bases). CDR1 MNHEY and CDR2 SVGAGI come from the germline V gene. This CDR3 comprises 16 residues. Trimming shortened V by 0 bases and J by 1 base, and 11 bases separated the two germline ends. The CDR3 reads CASSYSGLRGTDTQYF. The CDR3 bases are TGTGCCAGCAGTTACTCGGGACTGAGGGGCACAGATACGCAGTATTTT.

The V and J genes are TRBV11-3 and TRBJ2-5; unclear D gene. The end of the DNA aligns better with TRBJ2-1, so the J call may be wrong. Germline lookup yields CDR1 SGHNT and CDR2 YENEEA. CDR3 length: 12 residues. The chain's CDR3 is CASSLGNGFQFF. For the CDR3, the DNA is TGTGCCAGCAGCTTAGGAAATGGCTTCCAGTTCTTC.

This clonotype was counted many times. The V gene is TRBV4-1, the J gene TRBJ2-1; 7 bases align to TRBD2. CDR1 and CDR2 from the germline V gene are MGHRA and YSYEKL. The CDR3 consists of 15 residues. V gave up 4 bases and J gave up 8 bases; unmatched junction bases: 11. The CDR3 coding sequence is TGCGCCAGCAGCCCCCTGGGCGGGAGTAAATATGAGCAGTTCTTC. Residues: CASSPLGGSKYEQFF.

This clonotype is classed as large. This chain uses TRBV7-2 with TRBJ2-5; the D gene is possibly TRBD2 (5 bases). The germline V and J ends were trimmed by 3 bases and 5 bases, with 13 bases remaining between them. The CDR3 consists of 14 residues. The germline V gene has CDR1 SGHTA and CDR2 FQGNSA. The chain's CDR3 is CASSFGQPGETQYF. The CDR3, as DNA: TGTGCCAGCAGCTTTGGGCAGCCGGGGGAGACCCAGTACTTC.

This clonotype has only a few counts. V gene TRBV12-3 or TRBV12-4 combines with J gene TRBJ2-1; D is possibly TRBD1 (6 bases). The J call may be in error: the DNA end matches TRBJ2-7 better. This CDR3 comprises 13 residues. The CDR3 DNA reads as TGTGCCAGCAGTCGGGACATCTACAATGAGCAGTACTTC. The encoded protein is CASSRDIYNEQYF.

This clonotype was seen more than once but under ten times. The chain is built from TRBV12-3 or TRBV12-4 and TRBJ2-1; D may be TRBD1 (5 bases). CDR3 size: 15 residues. The V and J ends lost 5 bases and 5 bases respectively, with 16 bases between them. The CDR3 nucleotides read TGTGCCAGCAGTCTAGGGGTCAGCCACGACAATGAGCAGTTCTTC. It translates to CASSLGVSHDNEQFF.

By sample share, this clonotype is medium-sized. This chain joins TRBV7-2 and TRBJ2-1; TRBD1 aligns across 8 bases. Germline values: CDR1 SGHTA, CDR2 FQGNSA. After removal of 1 base from V and 4 bases from J, the junction contained 3 bases not matched to a gene. The CDR3 contains 15 residues. The CDR3 spells CASSLDTGGYNEQFF. The CDR3 DNA reads TGTGCCAGCAGCTTAGATACAGGGGGGTACAATGAGCAGTTCTTC.

In regard to this clonotype: A much larger clone is a single base away; this may be a read error. The chain employs TRBV6-1 and TRBJ2-1; the D is unclear. The DNA end is more similar to TRBJ2-7, so the J call may be wrong. The CDR3 covers 13 residues. Germline CDR1 and CDR2: MNHNS and SASEGT. In nucleotides, the CDR3 is TGTGCCAGCAGACCCCATAGGACCTACGAGCAGTACTTC. This encodes CASRPHRTYEQYF.

This chain links TRBV6-1 with TRBJ2-1; unclear D gene. Matching the DNA end better, TRBJ2-7 makes the J call doubtful. The CDR3 totals 14 residues. CDR1 MNHNS and CDR2 SASEGT come from the germline V gene. The CDR3: CASSEEYGTYEQYF. CDR3 DNA: TGTGCCAGCAGTGAAGAGTACGGAACCTACGAGCAGTACTTC.